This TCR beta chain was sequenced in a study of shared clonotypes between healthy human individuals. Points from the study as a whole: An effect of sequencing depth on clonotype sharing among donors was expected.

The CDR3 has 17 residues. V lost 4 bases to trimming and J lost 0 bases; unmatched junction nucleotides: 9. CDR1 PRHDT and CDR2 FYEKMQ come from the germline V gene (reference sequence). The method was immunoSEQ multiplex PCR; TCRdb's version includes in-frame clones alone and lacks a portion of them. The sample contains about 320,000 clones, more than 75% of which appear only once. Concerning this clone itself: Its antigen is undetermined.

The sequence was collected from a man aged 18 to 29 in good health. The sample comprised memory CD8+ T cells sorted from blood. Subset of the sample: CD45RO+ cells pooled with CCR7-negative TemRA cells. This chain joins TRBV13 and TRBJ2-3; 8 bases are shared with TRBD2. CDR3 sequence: CASSSRGGRSSTDTQYF. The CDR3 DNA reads TGTGCCAGCAGCTCCCGTGGCGGGAGGAGTAGCACAGATACGCAGTATTTT. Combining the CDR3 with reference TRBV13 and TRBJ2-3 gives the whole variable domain AAGVIQSPRHLIKEKRETATLKCYPIPRHDTVYWYQQGPGQDPQFLISFYEKMQSDKGSIPDRFSAQQFSDYHSELNMSSLELGDSALYFCASSSRGGRSSTDTQYFGPGTRLTVL.